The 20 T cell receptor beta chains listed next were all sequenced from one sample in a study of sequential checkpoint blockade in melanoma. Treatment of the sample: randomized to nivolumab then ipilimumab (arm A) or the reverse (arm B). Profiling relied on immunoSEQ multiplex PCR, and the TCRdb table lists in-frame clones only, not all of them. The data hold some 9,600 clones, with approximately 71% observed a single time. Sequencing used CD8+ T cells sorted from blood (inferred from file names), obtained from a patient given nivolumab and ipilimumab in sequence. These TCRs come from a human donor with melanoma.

The CDR3 nucleotides are TGTGCCAGCAGTGGGTACCTAGCGGGGACCAGCTCCTACAATGAGCAGTTCTTC. Translating gives CASSGYLAGTSSYNEQFF. V and J are TRBV2 and TRBJ2-1, with 9 bases that match TRBD2. Per germline, CDR1 SNHLY and CDR2 FYNNEI. V shed 4 bases, J shed 0 bases, and the junction held 10 bases outside the gene matches. The CDR3 totals 18 residues. Together with reference TRBV2 and TRBJ2-1, the CDR3 gives the full variable domain: EPEVTQTPSHQVTQMGQEVILRCVPISNHLYFYWYRQILGQKVEFLVSFYNNEISEKSEIFDDQFSVERPDGSNFTLKIRSTKLEDSAMYFCASSGYLAGTSSYNEQFFGPGTRLTVL.

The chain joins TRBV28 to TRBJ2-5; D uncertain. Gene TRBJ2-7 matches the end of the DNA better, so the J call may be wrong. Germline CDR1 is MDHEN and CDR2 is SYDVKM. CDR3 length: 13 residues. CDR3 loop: CASSFGYSYEQYF. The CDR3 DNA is TGTGCCAGCAGTTTTGGTTACTCCTACGAGCAGTACTTC.

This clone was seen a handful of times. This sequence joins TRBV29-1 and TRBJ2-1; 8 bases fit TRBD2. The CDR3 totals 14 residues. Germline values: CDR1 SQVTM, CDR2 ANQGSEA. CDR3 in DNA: TGCAGTGCCCTCCGGGAGGGAACCTACAATGAGCAGTTCTTC. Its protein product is CSALREGTYNEQFF.

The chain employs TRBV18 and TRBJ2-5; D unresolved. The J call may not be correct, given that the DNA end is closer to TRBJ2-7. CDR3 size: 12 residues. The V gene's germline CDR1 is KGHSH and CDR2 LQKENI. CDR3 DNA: TGTGCCAGCTCACCACAGTCCTACGAGCAGTACTTC. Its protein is CASSPQSYEQYF.

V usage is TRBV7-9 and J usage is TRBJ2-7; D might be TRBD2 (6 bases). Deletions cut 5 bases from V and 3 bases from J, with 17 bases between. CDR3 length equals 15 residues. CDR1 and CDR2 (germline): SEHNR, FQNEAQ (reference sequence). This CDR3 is CASSDGGAANYEQYF. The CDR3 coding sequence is TGTGCCAGCAGCGACGGGGGAGCAGCGAACTACGAGCAGTACTTC.

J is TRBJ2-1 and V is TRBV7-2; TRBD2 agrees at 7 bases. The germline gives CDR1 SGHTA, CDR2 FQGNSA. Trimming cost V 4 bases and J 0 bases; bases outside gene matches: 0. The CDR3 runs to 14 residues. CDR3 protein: CASSWEGSYNEQFF. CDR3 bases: TGTGCCAGCAGCTGGGAGGGCTCCTACAATGAGCAGTTCTTC.

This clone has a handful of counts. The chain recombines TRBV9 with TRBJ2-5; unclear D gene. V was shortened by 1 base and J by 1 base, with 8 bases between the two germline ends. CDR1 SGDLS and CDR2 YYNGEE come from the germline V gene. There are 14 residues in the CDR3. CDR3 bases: TGTGCCAGCAGCGTAAGCCCCGGCCAAGAGACCCAGTACTTC. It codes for CASSVSPGQETQYF.

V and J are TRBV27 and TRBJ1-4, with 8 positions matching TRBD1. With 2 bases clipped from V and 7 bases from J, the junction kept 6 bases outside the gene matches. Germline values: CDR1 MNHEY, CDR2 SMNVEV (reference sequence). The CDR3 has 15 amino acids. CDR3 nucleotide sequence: TGTGCCAGCAGTTTACAGGGGGCGACGGGTGAAAAACTGTTTTTT. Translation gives CASSLQGATGEKLFF.

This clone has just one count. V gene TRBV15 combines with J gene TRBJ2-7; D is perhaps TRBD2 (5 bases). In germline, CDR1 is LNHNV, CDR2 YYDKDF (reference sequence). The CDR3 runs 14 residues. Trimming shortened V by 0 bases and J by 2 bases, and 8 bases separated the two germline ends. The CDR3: CATSRDLTTYEQYF. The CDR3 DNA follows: TGTGCCACCAGCAGAGATCTGACTACCTACGAGCAGTACTTC.

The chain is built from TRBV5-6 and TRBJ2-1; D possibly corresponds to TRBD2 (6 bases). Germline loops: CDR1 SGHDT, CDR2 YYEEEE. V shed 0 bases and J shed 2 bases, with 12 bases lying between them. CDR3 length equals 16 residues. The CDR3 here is CASSLEMSGAYNEQFF. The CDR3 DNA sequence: TGTGCCAGCAGCTTGGAAATGTCGGGAGCCTACAATGAGCAGTTCTTC.

Here the CDR3 DNA reads TGTGCCAGTAGTAATGGAGTTGGCTACACCTTC. Translation: CASSNGVGYTF. The chain carries TRBV19 and TRBJ1-2, with D uncertain. CDR1 and CDR2 (germline): LNHDA, SQIVND (reference sequence). This CDR3 spans 11 amino acids. With 4 bases removed from V and 7 bases from J, the gap between germline ends came to 7 bases.

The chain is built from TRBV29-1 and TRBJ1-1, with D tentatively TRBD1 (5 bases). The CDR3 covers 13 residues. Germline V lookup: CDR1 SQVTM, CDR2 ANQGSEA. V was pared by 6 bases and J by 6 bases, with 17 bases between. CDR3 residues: CSVDIGWGAEAFF. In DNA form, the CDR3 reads TGCAGCGTCGATATAGGCTGGGGGGCTGAAGCTTTCTTT. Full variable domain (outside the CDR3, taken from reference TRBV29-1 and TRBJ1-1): SAVISQKPSRDICQRGTSLTIQCQVDSQVTMMFWYRQQPGQSLTLIATANQGSEATYESGFVIDKFPISRPNLTFSTLTVSNMSPEDSSIYLCSVDIGWGAEAFFGQGTRLTVV.

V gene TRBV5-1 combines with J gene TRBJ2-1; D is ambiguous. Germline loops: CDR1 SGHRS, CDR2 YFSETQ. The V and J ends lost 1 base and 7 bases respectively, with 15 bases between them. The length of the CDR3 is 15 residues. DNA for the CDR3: TGCGCCAGCAGCTTGAGTAGCCTTTCTTGGAATGAGCAGTTCTTC. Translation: CASSLSSLSWNEQFF. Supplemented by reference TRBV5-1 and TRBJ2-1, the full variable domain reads KAGVTQTPRYLIKTRGQQVTLSCSPISGHRSVSWYQQTPGQGLQFLFEYFSETQRNKGNFPGRFSGRQFSNSRSEMNVSTLELGDSALYLCASSLSSLSWNEQFFGPGTRLTVL.

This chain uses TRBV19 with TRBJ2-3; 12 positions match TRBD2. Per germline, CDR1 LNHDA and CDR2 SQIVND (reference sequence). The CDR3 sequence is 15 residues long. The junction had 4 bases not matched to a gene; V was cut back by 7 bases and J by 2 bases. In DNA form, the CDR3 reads TGTGCCAGTACCGGACTAGCGGGGATCACAGATACGCAGTATTTT. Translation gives CASTGLAGITDTQYF.

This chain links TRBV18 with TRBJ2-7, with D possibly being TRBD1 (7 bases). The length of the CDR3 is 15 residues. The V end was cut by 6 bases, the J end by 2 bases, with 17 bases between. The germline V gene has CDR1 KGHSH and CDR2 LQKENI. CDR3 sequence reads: CASSPRDRFPYEQYF. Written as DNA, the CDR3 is TGTGCCAGCTCCCCGCGGGACAGATTTCCCTACGAGCAGTACTTC.

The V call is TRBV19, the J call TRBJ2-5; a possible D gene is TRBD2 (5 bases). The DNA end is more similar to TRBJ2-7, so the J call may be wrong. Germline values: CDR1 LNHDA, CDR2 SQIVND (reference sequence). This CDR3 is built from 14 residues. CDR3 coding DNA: TGTGCCAGTAGTGGAGGACTGGGCACCTACGAGCAGTACTTC. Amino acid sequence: CASSGGLGTYEQYF.

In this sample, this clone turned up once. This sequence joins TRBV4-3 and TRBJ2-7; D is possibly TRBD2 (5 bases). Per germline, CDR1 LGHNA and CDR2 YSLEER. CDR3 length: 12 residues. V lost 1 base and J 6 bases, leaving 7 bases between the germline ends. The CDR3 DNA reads TGCGCCAGCAGCCAAGGAGGGTCCGAGCAGTACTTC. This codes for CASSQGGSEQYF.

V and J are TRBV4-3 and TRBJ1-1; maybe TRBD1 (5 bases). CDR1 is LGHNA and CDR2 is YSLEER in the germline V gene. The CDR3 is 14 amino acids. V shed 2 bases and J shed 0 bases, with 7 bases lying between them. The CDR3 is CASSQQGLNTEAFF. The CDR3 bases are TGCGCCAGCAGCCAACAGGGTCTGAACACTGAAGCTTTCTTT.

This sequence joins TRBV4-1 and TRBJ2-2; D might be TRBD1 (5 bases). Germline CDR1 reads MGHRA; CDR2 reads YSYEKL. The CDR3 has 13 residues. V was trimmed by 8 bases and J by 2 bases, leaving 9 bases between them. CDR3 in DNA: TGCGCCAGCTTTGACAGTAACACCGGGGAGCTGTTTTTT. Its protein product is CASFDSNTGELFF.

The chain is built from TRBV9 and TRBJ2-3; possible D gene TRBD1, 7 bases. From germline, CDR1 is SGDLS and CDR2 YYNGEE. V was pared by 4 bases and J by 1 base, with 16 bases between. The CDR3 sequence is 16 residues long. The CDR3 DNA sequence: TGTGCCAGCAGCCCAAGGGGGCCTAGCGGCACAGATACGCAGTATTTT. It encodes CASSPRGPSGTDTQYF.